This T cell receptor (beta chain) was recovered during a study of human T cells and chemical hapten exposure. This clonotype was seen a few times. TCRdb re-called the RACE reads with MiXCR, one entry per CDR3 protein. The table includes 75,000 to 95,000 distinct CDR3 sequences, approximately 11% detected once. With 1 base removed from V and 9 bases from J, the gap between germline ends came to 16 bases. This CDR3 is 14 amino acids long. In germline, CDR1 is SGDLS, CDR2 YYNGEE. Time point here: patch test 2, 6 weeks after DPC sensitization. Treatment described: therapeutic diphenylcyclopropenone sensitization with weekly scalp DPC.

The source is a man aged 35 to 55 with alopecia areata. Some clones in this sample may be carry-over from other donors' samples. The chain carries TRBV9 and TRBJ2-5, with D possibly matching TRBD2 (5 bases). Sequenced material: whole blood, taken in connection with sensitization to the hapten diphenylcyclopropenone (DPC). CDR3: CASSVTGQPGAQYF. The CDR3 DNA reads TGTGCCAGCAGCGTAACTGGCCAGCCCGGGGCCCAGTACTTC.